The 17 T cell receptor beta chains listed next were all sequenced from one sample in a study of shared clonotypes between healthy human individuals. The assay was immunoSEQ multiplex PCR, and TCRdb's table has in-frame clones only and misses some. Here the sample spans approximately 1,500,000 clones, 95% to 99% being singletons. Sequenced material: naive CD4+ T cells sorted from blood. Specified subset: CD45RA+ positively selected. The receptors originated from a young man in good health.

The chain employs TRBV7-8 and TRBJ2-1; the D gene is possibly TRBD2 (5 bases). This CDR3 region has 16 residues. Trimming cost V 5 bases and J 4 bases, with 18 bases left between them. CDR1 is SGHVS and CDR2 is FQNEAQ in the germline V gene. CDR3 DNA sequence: TGTGCCAGCAGCCCCCCGTTGGGGAGCGAGTACAATGAGCAGTTCTTC. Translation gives CASSPPLGSEYNEQFF. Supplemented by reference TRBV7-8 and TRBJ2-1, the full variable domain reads GAGVSQSPRYKVAKRGQDVALRCDPISGHVSLFWYQQALGQGPEFLTYFQNEAQLDKSGLPSDRFFAERPEGSVSTLKIQRTQQEDSAVYLCASSPPLGSEYNEQFFGPGTRLTVL.

The CDR3 loop is CASSSPHTYEQYF. DNA for the CDR3: TGTGCCAGCAGCTCACCACACACCTACGAGCAGTACTTC. The chain uses TRBV13 and TRBJ2-7; D is unclear. The V and J ends lost 4 bases and 2 bases respectively, with 9 bases between them. This CDR3 is built from 13 residues. In germline, CDR1 is PRHDT, CDR2 FYEKMQ (reference sequence).

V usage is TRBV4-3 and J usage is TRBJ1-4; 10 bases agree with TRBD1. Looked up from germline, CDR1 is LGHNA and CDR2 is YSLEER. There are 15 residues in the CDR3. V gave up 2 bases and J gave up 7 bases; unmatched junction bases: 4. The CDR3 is CASSQRQGAAEKLFF. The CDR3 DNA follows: TGCGCCAGCAGCCAAAGACAGGGGGCGGCTGAAAAACTGTTTTTT.

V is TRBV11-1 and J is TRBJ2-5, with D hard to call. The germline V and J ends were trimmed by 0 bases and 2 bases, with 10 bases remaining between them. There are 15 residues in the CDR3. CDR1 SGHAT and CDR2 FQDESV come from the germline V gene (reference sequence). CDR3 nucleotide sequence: TGTGCCAGCAGCTTAGCGCTAGTGGTACAAGAGACCCAGTACTTC. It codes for CASSLALVVQETQYF. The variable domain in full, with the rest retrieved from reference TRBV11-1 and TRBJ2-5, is EAEVAQSPRYKITEKSQAVAFWCDPISGHATLYWYRQILGQGPELLVQFQDESVVDDSQLPKDRFSAERLKGVDSTLKIQPAELGDSAMYLCASSLALVVQETQYFGPGTRLLVL.

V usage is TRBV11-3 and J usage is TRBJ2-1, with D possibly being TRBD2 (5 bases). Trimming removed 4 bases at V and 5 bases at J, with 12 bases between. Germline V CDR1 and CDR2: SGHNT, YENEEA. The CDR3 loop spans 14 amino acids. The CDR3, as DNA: TGTGCCAGCAGCTCCCGGGAATTAAACAATGAGCAGTTCTTC. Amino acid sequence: CASSSRELNNEQFF.

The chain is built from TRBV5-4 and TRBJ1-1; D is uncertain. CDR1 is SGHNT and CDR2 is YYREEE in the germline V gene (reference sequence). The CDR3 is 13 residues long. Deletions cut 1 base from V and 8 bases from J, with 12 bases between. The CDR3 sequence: CASSLSSWAEAFF. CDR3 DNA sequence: TGTGCCAGCAGCTTGTCTAGCTGGGCCGAAGCTTTCTTT.

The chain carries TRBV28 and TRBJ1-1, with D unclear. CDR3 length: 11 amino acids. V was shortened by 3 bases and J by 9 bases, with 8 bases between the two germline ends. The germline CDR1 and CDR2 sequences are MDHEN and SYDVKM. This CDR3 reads CASSFREKAFF. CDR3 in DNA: TGTGCCAGCAGTTTTAGGGAGAAAGCTTTCTTT.

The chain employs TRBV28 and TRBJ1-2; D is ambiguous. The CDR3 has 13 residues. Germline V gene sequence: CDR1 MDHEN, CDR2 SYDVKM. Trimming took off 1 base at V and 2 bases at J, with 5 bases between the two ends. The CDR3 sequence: CASSLYPNYGYTF. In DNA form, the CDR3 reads TGTGCCAGCAGTTTATATCCGAACTATGGCTACACCTTC.

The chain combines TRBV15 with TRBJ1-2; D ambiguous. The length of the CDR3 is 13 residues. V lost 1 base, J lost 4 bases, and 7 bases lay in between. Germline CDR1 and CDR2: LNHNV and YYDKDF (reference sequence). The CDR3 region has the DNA TGTGCCACCAGCAGAGGGGATGCCTATGGCTACACCTTC. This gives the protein CATSRGDAYGYTF.

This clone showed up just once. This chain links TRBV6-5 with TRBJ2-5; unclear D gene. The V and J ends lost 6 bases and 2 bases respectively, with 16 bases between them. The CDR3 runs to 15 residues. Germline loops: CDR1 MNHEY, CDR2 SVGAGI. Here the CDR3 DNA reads TGTGCCAGCAGGAATCTGTTGAGCACTCAAGAGACCCAGTACTTC. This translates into CASRNLLSTQETQYF.

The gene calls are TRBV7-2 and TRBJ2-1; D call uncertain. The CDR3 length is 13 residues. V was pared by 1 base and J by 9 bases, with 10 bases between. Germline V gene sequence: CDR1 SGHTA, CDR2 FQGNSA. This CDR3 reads CASSLVLDVEQFF. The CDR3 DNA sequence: TGTGCCAGCAGCTTAGTTCTAGATGTTGAGCAGTTCTTC.

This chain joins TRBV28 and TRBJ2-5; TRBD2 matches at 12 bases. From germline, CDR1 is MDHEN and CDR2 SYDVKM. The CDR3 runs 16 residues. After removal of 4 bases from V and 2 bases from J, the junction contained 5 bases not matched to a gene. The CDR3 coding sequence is TGTGCCAGCAGTTCGACTAGCGGGAGATCTCAAGAGACCCAGTACTTC. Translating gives CASSSTSGRSQETQYF. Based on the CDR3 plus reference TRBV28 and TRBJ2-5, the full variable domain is DVKVTQSSRYLVKRTGEKVFLECVQDMDHENMFWYRQDPGLGLRLIYFSYDVKMKEKGDIPEGYSVSREKKERFSLILESASTNQTSMYLCASSSTSGRSQETQYFGPGTRLLVL.

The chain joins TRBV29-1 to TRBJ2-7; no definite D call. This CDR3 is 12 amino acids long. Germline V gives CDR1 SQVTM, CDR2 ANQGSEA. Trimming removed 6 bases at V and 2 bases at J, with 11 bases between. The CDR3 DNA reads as TGCAGCGTCGGGTCGGACGCCTACGAGCAGTACTTC. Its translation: CSVGSDAYEQYF.

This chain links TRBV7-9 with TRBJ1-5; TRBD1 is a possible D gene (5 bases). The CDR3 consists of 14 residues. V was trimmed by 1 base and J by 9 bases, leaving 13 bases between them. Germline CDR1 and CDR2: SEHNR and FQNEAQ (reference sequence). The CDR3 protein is CASSLDRGSGPQHF. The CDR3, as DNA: TGTGCCAGCAGCTTAGATCGGGGGTCGGGGCCCCAGCATTTT.

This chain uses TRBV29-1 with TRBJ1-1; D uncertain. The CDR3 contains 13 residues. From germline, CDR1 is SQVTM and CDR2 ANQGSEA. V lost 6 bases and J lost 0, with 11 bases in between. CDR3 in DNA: TGCAGCGTCCTCATTATCATGAACACTGAAGCTTTCTTT. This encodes CSVLIIMNTEAFF.

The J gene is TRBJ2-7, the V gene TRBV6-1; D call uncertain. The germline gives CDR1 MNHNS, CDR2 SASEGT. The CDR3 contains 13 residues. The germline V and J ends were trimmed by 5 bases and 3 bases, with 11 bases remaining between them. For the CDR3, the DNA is TGTGCCAGCAGTCCCGTGATTAGCTACGAGCAGTACTTC. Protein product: CASSPVISYEQYF.

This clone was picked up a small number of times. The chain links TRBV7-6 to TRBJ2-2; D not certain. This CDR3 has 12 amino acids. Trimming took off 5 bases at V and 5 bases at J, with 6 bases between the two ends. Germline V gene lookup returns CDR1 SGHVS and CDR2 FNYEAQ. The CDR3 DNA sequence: TGTGCCAGCAGCCATAGAACCGGGGAGCTGTTTTTT. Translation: CASSHRTGELFF.